This entry lists 21 T cell receptor beta chains sequenced from one sample in a study of blood T cell repertoires in COVID-19. Profiled with immunoSEQ multiplex PCR; TCRdb holds only in-frame clones, not every one. Of roughly 250,000 clones in the sample, approximately 87% were seen once. Sequenced material: peripheral blood. Source of these receptors: a young woman with COVID-19, enrolled during active disease.

This clone appeared a single time. V and J are TRBV5-1 and TRBJ2-3; D might be TRBD1 (6 bases). The CDR3 extends over 15 amino acids. V lost 1 base and J 5 bases, leaving 14 bases between the germline ends. Germline V gene sequence: CDR1 SGHRS, CDR2 YFSETQ. For the CDR3, the DNA is TGCGCCAGCAGCTTGACAGGGATGAGTATAGATACGCAGTATTTT. As protein: CASSLTGMSIDTQYF.

This clone was detected only once. The J gene is TRBJ2-2, the V gene TRBV11-2; the match to TRBD2 covers 11 bases. This CDR3 comprises 18 residues. Germline V gene sequence: CDR1 SGHAT, CDR2 FQNNGV. The V gene end was trimmed by 2 bases and the J gene end by 0 bases; junction bases not matched to a gene: 5. CDR3 loop: CASSLPTSGVPNTGELFF. The CDR3 DNA follows: TGTGCCAGCAGCTTACCGACTAGCGGGGTTCCGAACACCGGGGAGCTGTTTTTT.

V usage is TRBV5-1 and J usage is TRBJ2-1; TRBD2 matches at 7 bases. The CDR3 sequence is 15 residues long. V shed 0 bases and J 8 bases; nucleotides not matched to a gene: 8. Germline CDR1 SGHRS, CDR2 YFSETQ. This chain's CDR3 is CASSLGAGTNDEQFF. The CDR3 coding sequence is TGCGCCAGCAGCTTGGGAGCGGGGACTAACGATGAGCAGTTCTTC. The full variable domain, completed using reference TRBV5-1 and TRBJ2-1, is KAGVTQTPRYLIKTRGQQVTLSCSPISGHRSVSWYQQTPGQGLQFLFEYFSETQRNKGNFPGRFSGRQFSNSRSEMNVSTLELGDSALYLCASSLGAGTNDEQFFGPGTRLTVL.

The J gene is TRBJ1-2, the V gene TRBV2; TRBD1 is a possible D gene (6 bases). Germline V gene lookup returns CDR1 SNHLY and CDR2 FYNNEI. This CDR3 comprises 15 residues. With 5 bases removed from V and 4 bases from J, the gap between germline ends came to 17 bases. CDR3 in DNA: TGTGCCAGCAGTTTCACAAAGGACAGAATCTATGGCTACACCTTC. Its translation is CASSFTKDRIYGYTF.

This clone was observed a single time. Because the CDR3's place on the DNA is in doubt, the DNA is left out and the CDR3 is given as listed by TCRdb. The CDR3 protein is CASSILALAVNEQFF. This rearrangement joins TRBV19 to TRBJ2-1; the D call in the table, TRBD2, was not verified against the DNA. 15 amino acids form the CDR3, both terminal residues included. Germline CDR1 reads LNHDA; CDR2 reads SQIVND (reference sequence).

The chain couples TRBV7-8 to TRBJ1-5; 9 positions match TRBD1. This CDR3 comprises 16 residues. Germline V gives CDR1 SGHVS, CDR2 FQNEAQ. V shed 1 base and J 0 bases; nucleotides not matched to a gene: 1. The CDR3 spells CASSLGTGASNQPQHF. For the CDR3, the DNA is TGTGCCAGCAGCTTAGGGACAGGGGCTAGCAATCAGCCCCAGCATTTT.

This clone was counted at least ten times. This rearrangement joins TRBV3-1 (or the pseudogene TRBV3-2) to TRBJ1-2, with 8 bases matching TRBD1. This CDR3 contains 18 residues. The germline CDR1 and CDR2 sequences are LGHDT and YNNKEL (reference sequence). The ends lost 1 base at V and 3 bases at J; junction bases unmatched: 13. This CDR3 is CASSQVSEMTDRDYGYTF. The DNA for the CDR3 is TGTGCCAGCAGCCAAGTTAGTGAGATGACGGACAGGGACTATGGCTACACCTTC.

The chain's CDR3 is CATSRDGEGRDAEQYF. For the CDR3, the DNA is TGTGCCACCAGCAGAGATGGGGAGGGCCGGGATGCCGAGCAGTACTTC. The rearrangement links TRBV15 to TRBJ2-7, with 7 positions matching TRBD2. V shed 0 bases and J 6 bases; nucleotides not matched to a gene: 11. The length of the CDR3 is 16 residues. CDR1 and CDR2 (germline): LNHNV, YYDKDF (reference sequence).

In this sample, this clone turned up a few times. The gene calls are TRBV18 and TRBJ2-7, with TRBD2 matching over 7 bases. The germline CDR1 and CDR2 sequences are KGHSH and LQKENI. The CDR3 sequence is 15 residues long. V lost 0 bases, J lost 4 bases, and 6 bases stayed unmatched. The DNA of the CDR3 is TGTGCCAGCTCACCACCTACGGCGGGGGATTACGAGCAGTACTTC. Its protein product is CASSPPTAGDYEQYF.

V is TRBV5-1 and J is TRBJ2-1; no clear D. CDR1 is SGHRS and CDR2 is YFSETQ in the germline V gene. The CDR3 spans 14 residues. The V end lost 2 bases, the J end lost 5 bases, and 11 bases lay between the germline ends. The CDR3, as DNA: TGCGCCAGCAGCTTAGTCCAGGCAAACAATGAGCAGTTCTTC. Protein sequence: CASSLVQANNEQFF. Using reference TRBV5-1 and TRBJ2-1 for the parts outside the CDR3, the full variable domain is KAGVTQTPRYLIKTRGQQVTLSCSPISGHRSVSWYQQTPGQGLQFLFEYFSETQRNKGNFPGRFSGRQFSNSRSEMNVSTLELGDSALYLCASSLVQANNEQFFGPGTRLTVL.

The chain carries TRBV7-6 and TRBJ2-3, with D possibly being TRBD2 (6 bases). Germline CDR1 and CDR2: SGHVS and FNYEAQ. Trimming removed 4 bases at V and 2 bases at J, with 10 bases between. This CDR3 region has 14 residues. The CDR3: CASSYSGPTDTQYF. For the CDR3, the DNA is TGTGCCAGCAGCTACAGCGGGCCCACAGATACGCAGTATTTT.

The V gene is TRBV6-5, the J gene TRBJ1-2, with a tentative D call TRBD1 (6 bases). Trimming pared 2 bases from V and 1 base from J, leaving 11 bases between. CDR3 length equals 15 residues. From germline, CDR1 is MNHEY and CDR2 SVGAGI. The chain's CDR3 is CASSYGSGDNYGYTF. The CDR3 DNA sequence: TGTGCCAGCAGTTACGGGTCAGGGGATAACTATGGCTACACCTTC.

This clone came up once. This chain links TRBV10-3 with TRBJ2-1, with 13 bases that match TRBD2. CDR3 length: 19 residues. J lost 7 bases, V lost 2 bases, and 14 bases had no gene match. From germline, CDR1 is ENHRY and CDR2 SYGVKD. CDR3 DNA sequence: TGTGCCATCAGTGAGGCTCGGACTAGCGGGGGAGGCGGGGAAAATGAGCAGTTCTTC. Its protein is CAISEARTSGGGGENEQFF.

This clone was recorded once. V usage is TRBV6-4 and J usage is TRBJ1-6; D not resolved. V was trimmed by 6 bases and J by 9 bases, leaving 6 bases between them. There are 11 residues in the CDR3. The germline V gene has CDR1 MRHNA and CDR2 SNTAGT. CDR3 protein: CASRPGSPLHF. DNA of the CDR3: TGTGCCAGCAGGCCGGGTTCACCCCTCCACTTT.

The V gene is TRBV4-1, the J gene TRBJ1-6; D not certain. The CDR3 is made up of 16 amino acids. Germline CDR1 and CDR2: MGHRA and YSYEKL. Trimming took off 5 bases at V and 0 bases at J, with 11 bases between the two ends. CDR3 amino acids: CASSVGISSYNSPLHF. DNA for the CDR3: TGCGCCAGCAGCGTTGGCATAAGCTCCTATAATTCACCCCTCCACTTT.

This clone was counted once. The J gene is TRBJ2-7, the V gene TRBV5-6; TRBD1 matches at 7 bases. The junction had 3 bases not matched to a gene; V was cut back by 0 bases and J by 3 bases. Germline-derived CDR1 and CDR2 are SGHDT and YYEEEE. The CDR3 extends over 14 amino acids. Here the CDR3 DNA reads TGTGCCAGCAGCTTGGGTCAGGGGGTCTACGAGCAGTACTTC. It specifies CASSLGQGVYEQYF.

The rearrangement links TRBV2 to TRBJ2-5; D possibly corresponds to TRBD2 (5 bases). The CDR3 has 13 residues. Germline CDR1 is SNHLY and CDR2 is FYNNEI. Trimming took off 4 bases at V and 7 bases at J, with 13 bases between the two ends. CDR3 protein: CASSADGVGTQYF. In DNA form, the CDR3 reads TGTGCCAGCAGTGCGGACGGGGTTGGGACCCAGTACTTC.

The rearrangement links TRBV7-2 to TRBJ1-1; a weak D match, TRBD1 (6 bases). Germline-derived CDR1 and CDR2 are SGHTA and FQGNSA. The CDR3 totals 16 residues. V shed 1 base and J shed 5 bases, with 17 bases lying between them. In DNA form, the CDR3 reads TGTGCCAGCAGCTTAGGCGGGGGGCGCGGAGTGACTGAAGCTTTCTTT. This encodes CASSLGGGRGVTEAFF. The full variable domain, in which reference TRBV7-2 and TRBJ1-1 provide the parts outside the CDR3, is GAGVSQSPSNKVTEKGKDVELRCDPISGHTALYWYRQSLGQGLEFLIYFQGNSAPDKSGLPSDRFSAERTGGSVSTLTIQRTQQEDSAVYLCASSLGGGRGVTEAFFGQGTRLTVV.

The chain employs TRBV7-9 and TRBJ2-5; D ambiguous. Germline V gene lookup returns CDR1 SEHNR and CDR2 FQNEAQ (reference sequence). The V end was cut by 5 bases, the J end by 1 base, with 17 bases between. The CDR3 is 16 amino acids. The CDR3 bases are TGTGCCAGCAGCGAATATAATCCAGTTTTCCAAGAGACCCAGTACTTC. Residues: CASSEYNPVFQETQYF.

This sequence joins TRBV7-9 and TRBJ2-2; D is possibly TRBD2 (6 bases). The V gene's germline CDR1 is SEHNR and CDR2 FQNEAQ (reference sequence). The CDR3 covers 16 residues. Trimming shortened V by 4 bases and J by 5 bases, and 17 bases separated the two germline ends. The CDR3 is CASSSGFGSSTGELFF. The CDR3 DNA follows: TGTGCCAGCAGCTCCGGATTCGGGAGCTCGACCGGGGAGCTGTTTTTT.

J is TRBJ1-6 and V is TRBV6-5, with a possible D match to TRBD1 (5 bases). The V end was cut by 3 bases, the J end by 5 bases, with 11 bases between. CDR3 size: 15 residues. The germline V gene encodes CDR1 MNHEY and CDR2 SVGAGI. The CDR3 DNA sequence: TGTGCCAGCAGTTATTTCGGCAGGGATAATTCACCCCTCCACTTT. Its translation: CASSYFGRDNSPLHF.